The present T cell receptor (beta chain) was sequenced within a study of blood T cell repertoires in COVID-19. The overall study: There were acute and convalescent COVID-19 samples, and they came from the United States, Italy and Spain. T cells, B-cell-depleted T cells, or PBMCs provided the cDNA or gDNA that served as material.

CDR3 length: 13 amino acids. In germline, CDR1 is MNHEY, CDR2 SVGAGI. Trimming shortened V by 7 bases and J by 4 bases, and 11 bases separated the two germline ends. Original data processing: Nucleated cell number was recorded as an estimate derived from reference gene primer amplification. Clones were read by immunoSEQ multiplex PCR, and TCRdb kept only the in-frame ones, dropping some. V and J calls and clone size come straight from that table; D and trimming were deduced from the DNA. The sample shows under 95,000 clones, about 91% of them seen only once. The genes are TRBV6-5 and TRBJ1-5, with a weak D call TRBD1 (5 bases). Specimen: peripheral blood. The sequence was collected from a woman aged 50 to 60 with acute or convalescent COVID-19. The CDR3 here is CASTQGPNQPQHF. Written as DNA, the CDR3 is TGTGCCAGCACCCAGGGCCCAAATCAGCCCCAGCATTTT.